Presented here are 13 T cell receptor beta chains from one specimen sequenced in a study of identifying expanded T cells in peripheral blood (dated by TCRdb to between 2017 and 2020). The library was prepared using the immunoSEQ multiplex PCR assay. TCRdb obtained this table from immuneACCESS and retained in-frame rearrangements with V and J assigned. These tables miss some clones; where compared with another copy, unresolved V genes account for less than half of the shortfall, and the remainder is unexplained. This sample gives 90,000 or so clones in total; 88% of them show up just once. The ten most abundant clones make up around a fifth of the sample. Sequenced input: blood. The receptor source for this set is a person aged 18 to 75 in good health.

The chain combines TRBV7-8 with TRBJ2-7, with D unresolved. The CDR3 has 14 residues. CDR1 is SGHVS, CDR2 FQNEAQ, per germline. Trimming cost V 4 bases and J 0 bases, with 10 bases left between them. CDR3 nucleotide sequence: TGTGCCAGCAGCTATGCTTACCTCTCCTACGAGCAGTACTTC. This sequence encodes CASSYAYLSYEQYF. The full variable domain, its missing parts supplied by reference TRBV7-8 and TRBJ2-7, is GAGVSQSPRYKVAKRGQDVALRCDPISGHVSLFWYQQALGQGPEFLTYFQNEAQLDKSGLPSDRFFAERPEGSVSTLKIQRTQQEDSAVYLCASSYAYLSYEQYFGPGTRLTVT.

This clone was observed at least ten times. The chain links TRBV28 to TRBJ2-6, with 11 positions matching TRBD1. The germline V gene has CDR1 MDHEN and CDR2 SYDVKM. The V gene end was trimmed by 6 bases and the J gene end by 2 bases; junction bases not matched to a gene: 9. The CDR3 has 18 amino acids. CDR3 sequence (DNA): TGTGCCAGCAGCCTTTCGGGACAGGGGGTTCCTGGGGCCAACGTCCTGACTTTC. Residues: CASSLSGQGVPGANVLTF.

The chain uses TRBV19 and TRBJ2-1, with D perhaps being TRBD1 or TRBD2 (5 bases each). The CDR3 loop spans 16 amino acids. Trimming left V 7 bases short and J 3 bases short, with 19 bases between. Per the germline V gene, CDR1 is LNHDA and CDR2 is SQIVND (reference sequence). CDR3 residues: CASKRGALEHYNEQFF. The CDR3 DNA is TGTGCCAGTAAGAGAGGGGCCCTAGAACACTACAATGAGCAGTTCTTC.

The CDR3: CASSLDPGSNQETQYF. In nucleotides, the CDR3 is TGCGCCAGCAGCTTGGACCCAGGGTCCAACCAAGAGACCCAGTACTTC. The genes are TRBV5-1 and TRBJ2-5; tentatively, D is TRBD1 (5 bases). This CDR3 comprises 16 residues. V lost 0 bases and J lost 0, with 12 bases in between. Germline CDR1 reads SGHRS; CDR2 reads YFSETQ.

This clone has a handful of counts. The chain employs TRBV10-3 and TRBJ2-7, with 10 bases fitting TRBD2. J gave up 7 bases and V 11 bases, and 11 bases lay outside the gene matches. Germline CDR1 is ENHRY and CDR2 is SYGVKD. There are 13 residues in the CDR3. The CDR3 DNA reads TGTGCCTCCGAGAGCGGGGGGGCAGAGGAGCAGTACTTC. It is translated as CASESGGAEEQYF.

The CDR3 region is CASSLDIPRPLGEQYF. The CDR3 DNA follows: TGTGCCAGCAGCTTAGATATCCCGAGGCCATTGGGCGAGCAGTACTTC. This sequence joins TRBV7-2 and TRBJ2-7; no firm D call. The CDR3 loop spans 16 amino acids. The V gene lost 1 base and the J gene lost 6 bases, with 19 bases spanning the gap. From germline, CDR1 is SGHTA and CDR2 FQGNSA.

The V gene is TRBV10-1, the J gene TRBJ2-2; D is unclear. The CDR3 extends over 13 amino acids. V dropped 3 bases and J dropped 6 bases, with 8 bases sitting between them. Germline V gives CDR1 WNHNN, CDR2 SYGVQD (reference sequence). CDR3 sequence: CASSDEAAGELFF. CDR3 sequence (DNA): TGCGCCAGCAGTGATGAGGCGGCCGGGGAGCTGTTTTTT.

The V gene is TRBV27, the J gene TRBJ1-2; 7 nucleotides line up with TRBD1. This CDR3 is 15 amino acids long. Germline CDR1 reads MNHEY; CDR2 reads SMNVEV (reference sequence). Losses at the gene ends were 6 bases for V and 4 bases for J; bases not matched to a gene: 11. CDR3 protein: CASSHGGTASYGYTF. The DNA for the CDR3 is TGTGCCAGCAGCCACGGCGGGACAGCTAGCTATGGCTACACCTTC.

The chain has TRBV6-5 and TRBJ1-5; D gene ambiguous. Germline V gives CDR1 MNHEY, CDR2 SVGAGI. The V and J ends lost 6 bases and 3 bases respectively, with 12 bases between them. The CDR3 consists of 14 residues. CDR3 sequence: CASSQVQFNQPQHF. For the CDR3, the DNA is TGTGCCAGCAGCCAGGTACAGTTCAATCAGCCCCAGCATTTT.

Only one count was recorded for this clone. CDR3 residues: CASRQDPGSPTEAFF. The DNA of the CDR3 is TGTGCCAGCAGACAAGATCCGGGTTCTCCCACTGAAGCTTTCTTT. The V call is TRBV7-6, the J call TRBJ1-1; D gene uncertain. Trimming pared 6 bases from V and 4 bases from J, leaving 18 bases between. Germline CDR1 and CDR2: SGHVS and FNYEAQ. This CDR3 region has 15 residues. Filled out from reference TRBV7-6 and TRBJ1-1, the complete variable domain reads GAGVSQSPRYKVTKRGQDVALRCDPISGHVSLYWYRQALGQGPEFLTYFNYEAQQDKSGLPNDRFSAERPEGSISTLTIQRTEQRDSAMYRCASRQDPGSPTEAFFGQGTRLTVV.

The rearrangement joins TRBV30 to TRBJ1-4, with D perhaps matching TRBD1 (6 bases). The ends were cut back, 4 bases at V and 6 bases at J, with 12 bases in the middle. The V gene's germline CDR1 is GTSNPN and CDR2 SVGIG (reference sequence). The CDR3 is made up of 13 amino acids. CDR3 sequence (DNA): TGTGCCTGGATCCGGTCAGGGGATGAAAAACTGTTTTTT. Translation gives CAWIRSGDEKLFF. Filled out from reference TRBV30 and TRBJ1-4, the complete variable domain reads SQTIHQWPATLVQPVGSPLSLECTVEGTSNPNLYWYRQAAGRGLQLLFYSVGIGQISSEVPQNLSASRPQDRQFILSSKKLLLSDSGFYLCAWIRSGDEKLFFGSGTQLSVL.

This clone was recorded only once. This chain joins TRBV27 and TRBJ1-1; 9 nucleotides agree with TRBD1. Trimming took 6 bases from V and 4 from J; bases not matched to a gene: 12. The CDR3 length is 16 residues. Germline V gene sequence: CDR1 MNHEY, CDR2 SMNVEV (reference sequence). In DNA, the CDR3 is TGTGCCAGCAGCCGACTTACAGGGGGCGGCGGCACTGAAGCTTTCTTT. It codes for CASSRLTGGGGTEAFF.

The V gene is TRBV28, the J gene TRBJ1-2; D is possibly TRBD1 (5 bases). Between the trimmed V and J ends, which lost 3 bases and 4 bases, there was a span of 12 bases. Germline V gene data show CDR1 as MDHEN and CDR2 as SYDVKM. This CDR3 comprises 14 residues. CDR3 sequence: CASSFGRQSYGYTF. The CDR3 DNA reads TGTGCCAGCAGTTTCGGTCGACAGAGCTATGGCTACACCTTC.